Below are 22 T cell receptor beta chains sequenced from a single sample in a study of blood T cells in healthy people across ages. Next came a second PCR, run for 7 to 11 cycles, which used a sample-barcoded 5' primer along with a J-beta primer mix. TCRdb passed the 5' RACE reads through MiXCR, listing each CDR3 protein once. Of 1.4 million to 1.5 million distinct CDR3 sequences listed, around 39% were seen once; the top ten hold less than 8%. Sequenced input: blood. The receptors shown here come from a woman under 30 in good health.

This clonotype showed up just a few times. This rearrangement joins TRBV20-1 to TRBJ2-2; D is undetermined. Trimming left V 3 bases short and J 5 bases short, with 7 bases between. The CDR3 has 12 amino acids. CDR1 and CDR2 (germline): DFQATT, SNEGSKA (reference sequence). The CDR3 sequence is CSASRETGELFF. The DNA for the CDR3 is TGCAGTGCTAGTCGCGAAACCGGGGAGCTGTTTTTT.

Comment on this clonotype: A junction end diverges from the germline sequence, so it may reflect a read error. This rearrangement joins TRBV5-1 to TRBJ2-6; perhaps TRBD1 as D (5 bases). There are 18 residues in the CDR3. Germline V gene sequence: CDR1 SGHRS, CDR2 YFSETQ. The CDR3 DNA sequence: TGCGCCAGCAGCTTGGGTGTTGGCCGGTACTCTGGGGCCAACGCCCTGACTTTC. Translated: CASSLGVGRYSGANALTF.

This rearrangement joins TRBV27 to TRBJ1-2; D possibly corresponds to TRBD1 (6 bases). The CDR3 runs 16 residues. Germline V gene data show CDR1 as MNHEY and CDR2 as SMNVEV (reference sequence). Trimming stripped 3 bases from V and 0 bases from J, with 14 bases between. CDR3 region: CASSFRGLETNYGYTF. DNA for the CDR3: TGTGCCAGCAGTTTCAGGGGTCTCGAGACTAACTATGGCTACACCTTC.

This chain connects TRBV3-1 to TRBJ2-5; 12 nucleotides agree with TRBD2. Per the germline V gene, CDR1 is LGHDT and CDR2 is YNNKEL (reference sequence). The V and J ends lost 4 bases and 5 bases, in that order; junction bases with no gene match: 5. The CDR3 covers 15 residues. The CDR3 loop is CASSPSSGGAETQYF. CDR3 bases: TGTGCCAGCAGCCCCTCTAGCGGGGGGGCTGAGACCCAGTACTTC.

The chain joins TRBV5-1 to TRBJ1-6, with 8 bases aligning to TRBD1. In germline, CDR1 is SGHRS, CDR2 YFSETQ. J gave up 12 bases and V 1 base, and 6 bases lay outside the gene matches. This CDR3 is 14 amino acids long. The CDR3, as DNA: TGCGCCAGCAGCTTGAGGACAGGGAAGGAACCCCTCCACTTT. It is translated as CASSLRTGKEPLHF.

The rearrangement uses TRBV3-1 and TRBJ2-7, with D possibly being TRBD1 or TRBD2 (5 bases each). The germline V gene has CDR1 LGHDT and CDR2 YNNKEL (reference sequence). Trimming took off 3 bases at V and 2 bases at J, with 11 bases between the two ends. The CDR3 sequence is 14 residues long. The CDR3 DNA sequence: TGTGCCAGCAGCCAGGGACGCATAACCTACGAGCAGTACTTC. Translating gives CASSQGRITYEQYF.

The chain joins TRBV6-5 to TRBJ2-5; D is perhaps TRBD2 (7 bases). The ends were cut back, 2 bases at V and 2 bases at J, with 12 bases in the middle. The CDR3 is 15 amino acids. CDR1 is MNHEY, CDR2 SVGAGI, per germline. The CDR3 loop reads CASSYAGAEQETQYF. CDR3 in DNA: TGTGCCAGCAGTTACGCGGGGGCGGAACAAGAGACCCAGTACTTC.

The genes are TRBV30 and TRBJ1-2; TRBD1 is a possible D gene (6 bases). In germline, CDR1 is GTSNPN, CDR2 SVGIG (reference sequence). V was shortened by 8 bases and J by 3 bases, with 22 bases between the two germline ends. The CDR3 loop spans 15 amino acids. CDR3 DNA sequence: TGTGCCCACGACCGGGGCAGTAGGACAGACTATGGCTACACCTTC. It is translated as CAHDRGSRTDYGYTF.

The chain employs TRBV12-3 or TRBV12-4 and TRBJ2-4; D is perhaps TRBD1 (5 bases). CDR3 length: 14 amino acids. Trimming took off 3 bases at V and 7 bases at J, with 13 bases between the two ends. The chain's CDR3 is CASSFRAGKNIQYF. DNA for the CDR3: TGTGCCAGCAGTTTCCGGGCAGGGAAGAACATTCAGTACTTC.

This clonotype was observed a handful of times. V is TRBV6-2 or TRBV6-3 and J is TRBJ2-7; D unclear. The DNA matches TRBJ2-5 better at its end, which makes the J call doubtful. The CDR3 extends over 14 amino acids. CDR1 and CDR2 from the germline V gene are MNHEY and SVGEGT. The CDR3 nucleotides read TGTGCCAGCAGTTATGGTGGATTCCAAGAGACCCAGTACTTC. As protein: CASSYGGFQETQYF.

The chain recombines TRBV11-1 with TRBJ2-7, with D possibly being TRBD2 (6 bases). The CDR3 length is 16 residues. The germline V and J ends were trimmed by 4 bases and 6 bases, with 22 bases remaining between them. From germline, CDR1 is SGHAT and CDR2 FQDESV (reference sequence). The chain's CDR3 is CASSSAGPGRVSEQYF. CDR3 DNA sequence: TGTGCCAGCAGCTCAGCGGGCCCGGGCAGGGTATCCGAGCAGTACTTC.

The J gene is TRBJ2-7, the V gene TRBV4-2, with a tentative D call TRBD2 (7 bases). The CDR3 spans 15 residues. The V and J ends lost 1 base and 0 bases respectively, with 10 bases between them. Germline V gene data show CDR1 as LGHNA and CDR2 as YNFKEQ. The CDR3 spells CASSQAGGTSYEQYF. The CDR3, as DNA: TGTGCCAGCAGCCAAGCGGGGGGCACCTCCTACGAGCAGTACTTC.

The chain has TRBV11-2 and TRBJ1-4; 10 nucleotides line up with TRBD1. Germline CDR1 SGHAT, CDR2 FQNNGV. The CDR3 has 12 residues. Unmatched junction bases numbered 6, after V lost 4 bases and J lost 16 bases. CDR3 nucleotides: TGTGCCAGCAGCTCTACCGGGACAGGGGCGTTTTTT. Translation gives CASSSTGTGAFF.

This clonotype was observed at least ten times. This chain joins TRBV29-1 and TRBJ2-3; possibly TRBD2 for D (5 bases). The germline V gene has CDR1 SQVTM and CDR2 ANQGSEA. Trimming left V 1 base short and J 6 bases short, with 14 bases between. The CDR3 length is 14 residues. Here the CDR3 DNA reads TGCAGCGTTGAAGTTCCGACGGGGTCGGATACGCAGTATTTT. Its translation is CSVEVPTGSDTQYF.

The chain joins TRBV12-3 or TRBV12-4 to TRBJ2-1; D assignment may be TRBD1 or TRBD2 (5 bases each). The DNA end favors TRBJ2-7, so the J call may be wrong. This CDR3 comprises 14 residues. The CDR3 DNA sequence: TGTGCCAGCAGGCCTGGGGGTTCCTACAATGAGCAGTACTTC. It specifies CASRPGGSYNEQYF.

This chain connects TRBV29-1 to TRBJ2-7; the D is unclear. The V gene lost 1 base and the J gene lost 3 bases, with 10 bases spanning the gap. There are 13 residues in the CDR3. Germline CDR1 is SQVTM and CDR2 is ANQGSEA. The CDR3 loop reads CSVEGRTNYEQYF. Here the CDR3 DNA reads TGCAGCGTTGAAGGTAGGACGAACTACGAGCAGTACTTC.

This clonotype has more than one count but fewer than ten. The CDR3 protein is CSVEDRPGQGGEQYF. The CDR3, as DNA: TGCAGCGTTGAAGATAGGCCGGGACAGGGCGGTGAGCAGTACTTC. The chain couples TRBV29-1 to TRBJ2-7, with 9 bases fitting TRBD1. Germline loops: CDR1 SQVTM, CDR2 ANQGSEA. This CDR3 contains 15 residues. J lost 7 bases, V lost 0 bases, and 10 bases had no gene match.

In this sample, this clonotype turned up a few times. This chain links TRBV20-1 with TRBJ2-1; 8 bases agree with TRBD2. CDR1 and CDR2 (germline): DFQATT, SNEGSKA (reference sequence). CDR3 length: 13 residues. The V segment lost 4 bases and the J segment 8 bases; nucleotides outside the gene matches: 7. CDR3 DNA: TGCAGTGCTACGGGAGGGGGAAGGGATGAGCAGTTCTTC. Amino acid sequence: CSATGGGRDEQFF.

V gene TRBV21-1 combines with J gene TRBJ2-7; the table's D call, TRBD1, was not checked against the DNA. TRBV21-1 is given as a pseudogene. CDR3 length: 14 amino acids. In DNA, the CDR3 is TGTGCCAGCAGCGTGTGGGACAGGGGCCACGAGCAGTACTTC. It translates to CASSVWDRGHEQYF.

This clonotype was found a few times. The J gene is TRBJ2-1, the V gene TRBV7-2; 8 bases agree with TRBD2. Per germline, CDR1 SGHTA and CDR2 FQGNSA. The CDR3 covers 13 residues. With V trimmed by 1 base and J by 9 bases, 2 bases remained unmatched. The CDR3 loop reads CASSLGGRTEQFF. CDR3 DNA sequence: TGTGCCAGCAGCTTAGGCGGGAGGACTGAGCAGTTCTTC.

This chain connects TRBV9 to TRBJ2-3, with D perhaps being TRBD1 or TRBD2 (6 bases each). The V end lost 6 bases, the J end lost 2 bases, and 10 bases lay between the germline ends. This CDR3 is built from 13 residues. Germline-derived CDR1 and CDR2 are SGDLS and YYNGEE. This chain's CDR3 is CASMRGDTDTQYF. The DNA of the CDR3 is TGTGCCAGCATGAGGGGGGACACAGATACGCAGTATTTT.

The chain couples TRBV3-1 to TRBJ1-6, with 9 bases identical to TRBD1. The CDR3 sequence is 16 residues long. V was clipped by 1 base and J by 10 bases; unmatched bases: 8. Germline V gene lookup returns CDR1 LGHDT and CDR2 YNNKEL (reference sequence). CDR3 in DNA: TGTGCCAGCAGCCAAGGGGGGACAGGGTTTTACTCACCCCTCCACTTT. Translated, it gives CASSQGGTGFYSPLHF. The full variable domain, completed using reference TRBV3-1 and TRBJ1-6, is DTAVSQTPKYLVTQMGNDKSIKCEQNLGHDTMYWYKQDSKKFLKIMFSYNNKELIINETVPNRFSPKSPDKAHLNLHINSLELGDSAVYFCASSQGGTGFYSPLHFGNGTRLTVT.